This entry features one T cell receptor (beta chain) sequence. Its antigen is undetermined. The data derive from a study of cytomegalovirus exposure and HLA in healthy donors. The study's findings and limits: Most TCR sequences were uncommon, yet certain public TCRs appeared in many donors.

V lost 6 bases and J lost 1, with 9 bases in between. The CDR3 has 13 residues. Per germline, CDR1 MNHEY and CDR2 SVGAGI. PCR was performed using 60 Vbeta and 13 Jbeta primers. Generated by immunoSEQ multiplex PCR, the TCRdb table keeps only in-frame clones and is missing some. The sample carries over 150,000 clones, roughly 88% recorded once. The sequence was collected from a boy aged 2 to 10 in good health and CMV-seronegative. This chain connects TRBV6-5 to TRBJ1-1; possible D gene TRBD1, 5 bases. Sequencing was done on a sample of PBMCs. This CDR3 is CASSPDTNTEAFF. CDR3 DNA sequence: TGTGCCAGCAGCCCGGACACGAACACTGAAGCTTTCTTT.